This T cell receptor beta chain emerged from a study of blood T cells in healthy people across ages. In the study overall: Template switching retrieved approximately one barcoded beta molecule for each two T cells.

This CDR3 is built from 13 residues. Germline lookup yields CDR1 DFQATT and CDR2 SNEGSKA (reference sequence). Trimming took 6 bases from V and 1 from J, leaving 12 bases between them. PCR was performed a second time for about 7 to 11 cycles using a sample-barcoded 5' primer and a J-beta primer mix. TCRdb reprocessed the 5' RACE reads with MiXCR, giving one entry per CDR3 protein. The sample yields 550,000 to 600,000 distinct CDR3 sequences, 25% to 30% seen once. V usage is TRBV20-1 and J usage is TRBJ2-5; a weak D match, TRBD1 (6 bases). The sequence was collected from a woman in her 70s in good health. Material for sequencing was blood. The CDR3, as DNA: TGCAGTGCCCCTAGGGGGACCCAAGAGACCCAGTACTTC. This gives the protein CSAPRGTQETQYF.